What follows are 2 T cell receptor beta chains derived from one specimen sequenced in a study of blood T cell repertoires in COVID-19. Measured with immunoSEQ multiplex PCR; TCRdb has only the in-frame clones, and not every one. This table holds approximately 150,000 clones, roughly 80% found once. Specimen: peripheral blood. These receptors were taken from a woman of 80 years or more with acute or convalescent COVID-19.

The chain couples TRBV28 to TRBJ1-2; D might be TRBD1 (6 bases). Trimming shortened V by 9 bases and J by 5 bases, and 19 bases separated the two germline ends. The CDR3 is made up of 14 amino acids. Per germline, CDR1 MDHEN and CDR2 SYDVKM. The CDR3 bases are TGTGCCAGTGCCGGGACATCCCACGGTTATGGCTACACCTTC. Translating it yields CASAGTSHGYGYTF.

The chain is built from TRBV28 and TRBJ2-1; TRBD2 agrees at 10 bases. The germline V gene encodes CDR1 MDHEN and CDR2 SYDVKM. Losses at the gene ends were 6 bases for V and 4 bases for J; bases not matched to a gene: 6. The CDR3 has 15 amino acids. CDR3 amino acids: CASSLTSGPYNEQFF. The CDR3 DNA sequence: TGTGCCAGCAGCCTGACTAGCGGGCCTTACAATGAGCAGTTCTTC. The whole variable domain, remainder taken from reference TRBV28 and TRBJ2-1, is DVKVTQSSRYLVKRTGEKVFLECVQDMDHENMFWYRQDPGLGLRLIYFSYDVKMKEKGDIPEGYSVSREKKERFSLILESASTNQTSMYLCASSLTSGPYNEQFFGPGTRLTVL.